Following are 13 T cell receptor beta chains from one sample sequenced in a study of T cells in Graves' hyperthyroidism and ophthalmopathy. TCR beta CDR3 regions were amplified from RNA. TCR CDR3 regions were first amplified by RT-PCR with HTBI primers. TCRdb reanalysed the multiplex PCR reads using MiXCR and keeps one entry per CDR3 protein. The sample carries over 500,000 distinct CDR3 sequences, about 46% recorded once. Material for sequencing was peripheral blood or thyroid tissue (not recorded which). Receptors originate from an adult woman with Graves' disease, either hyperthyroidism or ophthalmopathy (not recorded which).

This clonotype was seen just once. This chain links TRBV19 with TRBJ1-5; tentative D call: TRBD1 (5 bases). CDR1 and CDR2 (germline): LNHDA, SQIVND (reference sequence). Trimming stripped 7 bases from V and 0 bases from J, with 13 bases between. The CDR3 loop spans 15 amino acids. This CDR3 is CASNPDSNSNQPQHF. CDR3 bases: TGTGCCAGTAACCCAGACAGCAATAGCAATCAGCCCCAGCATTTT.

This clonotype has more than one count but fewer than ten. Here the CDR3 DNA reads TGTGCCAGCGGCTCTATCTCTGGGGCCAACGTCCTGACTTTC. Translating it yields CASGSISGANVLTF. V gene TRBV25-1 combines with J gene TRBJ2-6; D remains unclear. Per germline, CDR1 MGHDK and CDR2 SYGVNS. V gave up 8 bases and J gave up 0 bases, with 8 bases separating them. CDR3 length: 14 residues.

V usage is TRBV15 and J usage is TRBJ2-5; TRBD1 might be the D (5 bases). V lost 3 bases and J 7 bases, leaving 15 bases between the germline ends. The germline V gene has CDR1 LNHNV and CDR2 YYDKDF (reference sequence). The CDR3 length is 14 residues. The CDR3 here is CATSSALRVGTQYF. The CDR3 DNA sequence: TGTGCCACCAGCAGCGCCCTCAGGGTTGGGACCCAGTACTTC.

This clonotype showed up just once. V and J are TRBV20-1 and TRBJ2-7; D call uncertain. V was shortened by 0 bases and J by 0 bases, with 15 bases between the two germline ends. This CDR3 comprises 16 residues. The germline gives CDR1 DFQATT, CDR2 SNEGSKA (reference sequence). CDR3 protein: CSARDPRSSASYEQYF. CDR3 sequence (DNA): TGCAGTGCTAGAGATCCCCGCAGCTCGGCCTCCTACGAGCAGTACTTC.

In its sample, this clonotype was seen a few times. The chain recombines TRBV7-2 with TRBJ2-5; D is undetermined. CDR1 is SGHTA and CDR2 is FQGNSA in the germline V gene. Trimming shortened V by 4 bases and J by 4 bases, and 13 bases separated the two germline ends. The CDR3 extends over 14 amino acids. The CDR3 region has the DNA TGTGCCAGCAGCTCGCAGGCAGGTCCAGAGACCCAGTACTTC. This sequence encodes CASSSQAGPETQYF.

The chain recombines TRBV10-3 with TRBJ2-5; 10 bases line up with TRBD2. V trimming: 10 bases; J trimming: 1 base; junction bases outside the gene matches: 6. The CDR3 consists of 14 residues. In germline, CDR1 is ENHRY, CDR2 SYGVKD. CDR3 DNA sequence: TGTGCCAGCAAGACTAGCGGGTTCCAAGAGACCCAGTACTTC. Translated, it gives CASKTSGFQETQYF.

V is TRBV6-5 and J is TRBJ1-5; unclear D gene. The ends were cut back, 8 bases at V and 5 bases at J, with 16 bases in the middle. CDR1 and CDR2 from the germline V gene are MNHEY and SVGAGI. CDR3 length equals 14 residues. The CDR3: CASRFTHGDQPQHF. CDR3 bases: TGTGCCAGCCGATTCACCCACGGGGATCAGCCCCAGCATTTT.

The rearrangement uses TRBV20-1 and TRBJ2-6; no clear D gene. Germline lookup yields CDR1 DFQATT and CDR2 SNEGSKA (reference sequence). The V end was cut by 6 bases, the J end by 4 bases, with 4 bases between. The CDR3 length is 11 residues. The CDR3 region has the DNA TGCAGTGCGGGGGGGGCCAACGTCCTGACTTTC. Amino acid sequence: CSAGGANVLTF.

This clonotype was seen repeatedly, ten times or more. V gene TRBV13 combines with J gene TRBJ1-1; unclear D gene. CDR1 and CDR2 (germline): PRHDT, FYEKMQ (reference sequence). Trimming removed 7 bases at V and 4 bases at J, with 13 bases between. CDR3 size: 13 residues. CDR3 DNA sequence: TGTGCCAGCACCCTCCAGGAGAGCACTGAAGCTTTCTTT. Amino acid sequence: CASTLQESTEAFF.

Only a few counts were recorded for this clonotype. V usage is TRBV3-1 and J usage is TRBJ2-5; the match to TRBD1 covers 10 bases. After removal of 5 bases from V and 5 bases from J, the junction contained 8 bases not matched to a gene. Per the germline V gene, CDR1 is LGHDT and CDR2 is YNNKEL (reference sequence). The CDR3 loop spans 15 amino acids. For the CDR3, the DNA is TGTGCCAGCAGCAATACCGGGACAGGGGAGGAGACCCAGTACTTC. Translation: CASSNTGTGEETQYF.

A few counts support this clonotype. The chain recombines TRBV7-9 with TRBJ2-7; TRBD1 is a possible D gene (7 bases). V was cut by 2 bases and J by 6 bases, with 20 bases left in between. CDR1 and CDR2 from the germline V gene are SEHNR and FQNEAQ (reference sequence). This CDR3 contains 16 residues. The CDR3 DNA is TGTGCCAGCAGCTTAAGTTTTGCTGGAGGGGGCCGCGAGCAGTACTTC. Amino acid sequence: CASSLSFAGGGREQYF.

The genes are TRBV6-2 or TRBV6-3 and TRBJ1-2; D gene unclear. This CDR3 contains 14 residues. Germline CDR1 and CDR2: MNHEY and SVGEGT. V was clipped by 0 bases and J by 8 bases, with 13 bases between them. The CDR3 loop reads CASSYSQLMEGYTF. The CDR3 nucleotides read TGTGCCAGCAGTTACTCGCAGCTTATGGAAGGCTACACCTTC.

This clonotype was recorded at least ten times. The V call is TRBV20-1, the J call TRBJ2-7, with D tentatively TRBD2 (6 bases). Germline CDR1 is DFQATT and CDR2 is SNEGSKA (reference sequence). The V end lost 6 bases, the J end lost 9 bases, and 18 bases lay between the germline ends. The CDR3 extends over 12 amino acids. CDR3 sequence: CSAGGPALGQYF. The CDR3 DNA reads TGCAGTGCGGGGGGACCGGCCCTAGGGCAGTACTTC.